Given below is one T cell receptor beta chain in context. Following extraction, RNA underwent reverse transcription to cDNA, which served as the sequencing template. Profiled with immunoSEQ multiplex PCR; TCRdb holds only in-frame clones, not every one. The repertoire has 100,000 to 150,000 clones, about 46% of them found once; the top ten carry around 19%. This record belongs to a study of CD8+ T cells in alopecia areata. The sequencing used CD8+ T cells sorted from blood, collected at week 0. The TCR sequence derives from a human donor with alopecia areata.

CDR3 DNA: TGTGCCAGCAGCTTAGGGCTAGCGGGGGGAGAGACCCAGTACTTC. Translated: CASSLGLAGGETQYF. This rearrangement joins TRBV7-2 to TRBJ2-5; the match to TRBD2 covers 11 bases. CDR1 and CDR2 (germline): SGHTA, FQGNSA. The CDR3 is made up of 15 amino acids. J lost 4 bases, V lost 1 base, and 2 bases had no gene match.